This T cell receptor (beta chain) was sequenced for a study of T-cell memory formation after mild COVID-19. Findings and limits, study-wide: Cross-reactive memory apparently joined, as some responding clones appeared in pre-infection memory. Whereas later expanders leaned CD4+, clones contracting day 15 to 85 showed a balanced CD4/CD8 makeup.

In the case of this clonotype: The antigen remains undetermined.

Via MiXCR, TCRdb re-called the 5' RACE reads, giving one row per CDR3 protein. The table lists hundreds of thousands of distinct CDR3 sequences, roughly 13% of them singletons. The CDR3 is 13 amino acids. CDR1 and CDR2 from the germline V gene are SNHLY and FYNNEI. Germline trimming cut 3 bases from V and 9 bases from J; bases unmatched to any gene: 7. The sample consisted of PBMCs or a T cell subset sorted from them (not recorded which). V and J are TRBV2 and TRBJ2-7; 8 bases match TRBD1. This receptor was obtained from a man between 18 and 35 years old who had mild COVID-19 (a few samples of this study predate the infection). Cell type and time point are not known. DNA of the CDR3: TGTGCCAGCAGTGATCTCGGACAGGGCTGGCAGTACGTC. Protein product: CASSDLGQGWQYV.